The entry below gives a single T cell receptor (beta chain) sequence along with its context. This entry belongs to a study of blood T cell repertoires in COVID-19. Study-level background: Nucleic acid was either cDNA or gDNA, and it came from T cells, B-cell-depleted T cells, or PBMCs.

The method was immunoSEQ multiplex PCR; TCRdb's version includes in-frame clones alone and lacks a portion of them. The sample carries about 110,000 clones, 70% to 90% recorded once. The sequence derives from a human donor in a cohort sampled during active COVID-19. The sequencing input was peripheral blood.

The CDR3 sequence is CASSSRASGYNEQFF. In nucleotides, the CDR3 is TGTGCCAGCAGCTCAAGGGCTAGCGGATACAATGAGCAGTTCTTC. The chain has TRBV5-4 and TRBJ2-1, with 7 bases that match TRBD2. V dropped 3 bases and J dropped 4; count of bases not matched to a gene: 7. The CDR3 sequence is 15 residues long. Germline V lookup: CDR1 SGHNT, CDR2 YYREEE (reference sequence).